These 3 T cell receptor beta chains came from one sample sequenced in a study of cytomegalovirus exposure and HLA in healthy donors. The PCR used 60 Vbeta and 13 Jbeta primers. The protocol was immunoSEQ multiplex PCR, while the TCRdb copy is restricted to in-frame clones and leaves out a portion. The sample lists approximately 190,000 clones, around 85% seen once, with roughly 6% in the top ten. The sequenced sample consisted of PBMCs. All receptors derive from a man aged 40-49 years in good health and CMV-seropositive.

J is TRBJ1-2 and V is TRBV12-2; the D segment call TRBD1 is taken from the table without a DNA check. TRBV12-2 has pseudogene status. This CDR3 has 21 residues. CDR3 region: CASRLARFLAGGIALYYGYTF. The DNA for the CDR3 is TGTGCAAGTCGCTTAGCCCGATTTTTGGCAGGGGGCATAGCCCTCTACTATGGCTACACCTTC.

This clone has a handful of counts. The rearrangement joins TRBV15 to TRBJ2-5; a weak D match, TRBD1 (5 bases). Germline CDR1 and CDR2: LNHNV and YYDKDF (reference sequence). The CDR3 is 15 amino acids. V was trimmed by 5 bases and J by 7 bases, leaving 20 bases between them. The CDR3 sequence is CATSPIPQEYGTQYF. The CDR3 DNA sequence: TGTGCCACCAGCCCGATACCACAGGAGTATGGGACCCAGTACTTC.

This CDR3 is CATELSNYNEQFF. Here the CDR3 DNA reads TGTGCCACTGAACTATCAAACTACAATGAGCAGTTCTTC. The chain couples TRBV28 to TRBJ2-1; no definite D call. This CDR3 is built from 13 residues. The ends were cut back, 10 bases at V and 3 bases at J, with 13 bases in the middle. Germline loops: CDR1 MDHEN, CDR2 SYDVKM.